The source of this TCR beta chain is a study of blood T cell repertoires in COVID-19. Overall study context: T cells, B-cell-depleted T cells, or PBMCs supplied cDNA or gDNA.

The CDR3 spans 13 residues. Germline V gene lookup returns CDR1 SQVTM and CDR2 ANQGSEA. V was cut by 7 bases and J by 4 bases, with 16 bases left in between. In the case of this clone: Other DNA sequences from this sample encode an identical CDR3 as well.

In the original processing: Amplification of reference gene primers was used by the study to estimate nucleated cell counts. Data came from immunoSEQ multiplex PCR; TCRdb stores just in-frame clones and leaves some out. The D gene and trimming were derived from the DNA, and the V and J assignments and clone size from that table. The sample records 310,000 or so clones, roughly 87% being singletons. Participants reported their clinical history, and cohort assignment relied on those reports. Among Cohort 3 donors, those recovered had two negative PCRs, clearance, or symptom resolution. The chain uses TRBV29-1 and TRBJ1-1; the D gene is possibly TRBD1 (5 bases). The receptor's source is a woman younger than 30 who had recovered from COVID-19. What was sequenced was PBMCs or T cells enriched from blood (not recorded which). CDR3: CSAGGGVGTEAFF. The DNA of the CDR3 is TGCAGCGCCGGTGGGGGGGTGGGCACTGAAGCTTTCTTT.